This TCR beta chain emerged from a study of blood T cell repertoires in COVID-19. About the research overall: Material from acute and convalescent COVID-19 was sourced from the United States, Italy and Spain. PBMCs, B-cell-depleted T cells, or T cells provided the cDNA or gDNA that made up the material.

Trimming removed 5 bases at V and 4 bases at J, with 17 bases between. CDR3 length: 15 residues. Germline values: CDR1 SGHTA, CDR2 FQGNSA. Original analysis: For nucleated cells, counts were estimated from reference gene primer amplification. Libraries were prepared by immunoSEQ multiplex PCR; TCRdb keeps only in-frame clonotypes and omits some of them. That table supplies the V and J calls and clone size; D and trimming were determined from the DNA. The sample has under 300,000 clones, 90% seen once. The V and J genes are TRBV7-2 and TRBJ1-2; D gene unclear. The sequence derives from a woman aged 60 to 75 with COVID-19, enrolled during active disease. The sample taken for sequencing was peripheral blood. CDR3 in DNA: TGTGCCAGCAGCCTAATGCTGGGAGGGAGCTATGGCTACACCTTC. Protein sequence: CASSLMLGGSYGYTF. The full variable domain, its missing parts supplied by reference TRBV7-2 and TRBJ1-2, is GAGVSQSPSNKVTEKGKDVELRCDPISGHTALYWYRQSLGQGLEFLIYFQGNSAPDKSGLPSDRFSAERTGGSVSTLTIQRTQQEDSAVYLCASSLMLGGSYGYTFGSGTRLTVV.